These 3 T cell receptor beta chains came from one sample sequenced in a study of a mutant IDH1 vaccine in newly diagnosed glioma. Time point specified: week 11, during vaccination. Doses of 300 ug of mutant IDH1 20-mer peptide were given with topical imiquimod. Their antigens remain unidentified. Assay: immunoSEQ multiplex PCR; the TCRdb copy retains only in-frame clones and omits some. The sample includes about 130,000 clones, 80% of them seen just once. The sample here was PBMCs, taken from a glioma patient whose treatment included an IDH1 peptide vaccine. The source is a man aged 35 to 55 with glioma.

The J gene is TRBJ2-3, the V gene TRBV4-1; D unclear. The length of the CDR3 is 13 residues. Germline V gene lookup returns CDR1 MGHRA and CDR2 YSYEKL. The ends were cut back, 6 bases at V and 4 bases at J, with 11 bases in the middle. The CDR3: CASSPTAPDTQYF. CDR3 DNA: TGCGCCAGCAGTCCGACCGCTCCAGATACGCAGTATTTT.

The genes are TRBV7-3 and TRBJ2-7; 7 bases align to TRBD2. From germline, CDR1 is SGHTA and CDR2 FQGTGA. The V segment lost 2 bases and the J segment 6 bases; nucleotides outside the gene matches: 10. This CDR3 comprises 15 residues. The CDR3 DNA follows: TGTGCCAGCAGCTTATTCGGCGGGGAGGGTTCCGAGCAGTACTTC. It codes for CASSLFGGEGSEQYF.

The genes are TRBV6-1 and TRBJ1-5, with no clear D. Germline-derived CDR1 and CDR2 are MNHNS and SASEGT. The V end was cut by 8 bases, the J end by 3 bases, with 14 bases between. This CDR3 spans 14 amino acids. Here the CDR3 reads CASGNRHANQPQHF. The CDR3 DNA reads TGTGCCAGCGGAAACCGACACGCCAATCAGCCCCAGCATTTT.